What follows is one TCR beta chain and its context. The entry originates in a study of control samples from healthy donors and cancer patients. Assay used: immunoSEQ multiplex PCR; TCRdb lists only in-frame clones, some missing. The top ten clones hold 1% of a sample with some 150,000 clones, roughly 95% of them seen once. Germline V gives CDR1 GTSNPN, CDR2 SVGIG (reference sequence). Between the trimmed V and J ends, which lost 0 bases and 4 bases, there was a span of 9 bases. The CDR3 is 13 amino acids. The specimen sequenced was blood. V usage is TRBV30 and J usage is TRBJ1-1; D perhaps matches TRBD1 (5 bases). The source is a woman in her twenties or thirties in good health. For the CDR3, the DNA is TGTGCCTGGAGTGTAATTGGGGGCACTGAAGCTTTCTTT. This gives the protein CAWSVIGGTEAFF.